Here is one TCR beta chain with its context. The CDR3 has 18 amino acids. V was pared by 7 bases and J by 3 bases, with 21 bases of the junction left unmatched. The germline V gene encodes CDR1 WNHNN and CDR2 SYGVQD (reference sequence). This specimen comes from a study of blood T cell repertoires in COVID-19. As for the study in general: COVID-19 samples, acute and convalescent, were from the United States, Italy and Spain. In each case, the material was cDNA or gDNA derived from T cells, B-cell-depleted T cells, or PBMCs.

As handled by the study authors: Estimates of nucleated cell counts were drawn from the amplification of reference gene primers. TCRdb keeps only in-frame clones here, not all; method: immunoSEQ multiplex PCR. The D gene and trimming were derived from the DNA, and the V and J assignments and clone size from that table. The repertoire includes about 280,000 clones, about nine tenths of them detected once, and less than 0.95% sits in the top ten. The source material was peripheral blood. The clonotype was recovered from a woman aged 40 to 50 who had recovered from COVID-19. The chain links TRBV10-1 to TRBJ2-7; 7 bases map to TRBD2. The CDR3 DNA follows: TGCGCCAGCATACTTGCGGGAGATCCAGTGGAAAGTGACTACGAGCAGTACTTC. It specifies CASILAGDPVESDYEQYF.